Below, 26 T cell receptor beta chains from the same sample are listed, as sequenced in a study of T cells in Graves' hyperthyroidism and ophthalmopathy. Researchers took RNA transcripts and amplified the TCR beta CDR3 regions from them. In the first-round RT-PCR of the TCR CDR3, the HTBI primer set was used. MiXCR was run by TCRdb on the multiplex PCR reads, yielding one entry per CDR3 protein. This table has fewer than 250,000 distinct CDR3 sequences, 15% to 20% appearing once. What was sequenced was blood. The receptor set was obtained from a woman aged 18-29 years with Graves' ophthalmopathy.

This clonotype was counted ten times or more. This rearrangement joins TRBV3-1 to TRBJ2-7; perhaps TRBD1 as D (5 bases). The CDR3 consists of 13 residues. Trimming took 1 base from V and 4 from J, leaving 8 bases between them. Germline CDR1 reads LGHDT; CDR2 reads YNNKEL (reference sequence). This CDR3 is CASSQGQLYEQYF. The DNA for the CDR3 is TGTGCCAGCAGCCAAGGACAGCTTTACGAGCAGTACTTC.

This rearrangement joins TRBV28 to TRBJ1-2, with 8 bases lining up with TRBD1. With V trimmed by 5 bases and J by 7 bases, 12 bases remained unmatched. The germline V gene encodes CDR1 MDHEN and CDR2 SYDVKM. The CDR3 runs 15 residues. The chain's CDR3 is CASSLSGGAASGYTF. CDR3 sequence (DNA): TGTGCCAGCAGTCTCTCAGGGGGCGCAGCCTCTGGCTACACCTTC.

This clonotype was observed many times. The gene calls are TRBV10-2 and TRBJ2-1, with TRBD2 matching over 13 bases. Germline CDR1 reads WSHSY; CDR2 reads SAAADI. V gave up 2 bases and J gave up 5 bases; unmatched junction bases: 15. This CDR3 region has 20 residues. CDR3 sequence: CASSEAGLAGVSRVDNEQFF. CDR3 DNA: TGCGCCAGCAGTGAGGCTGGACTAGCGGGGGTGTCCCGGGTTGACAATGAGCAGTTCTTC.

Ten or more counts support this clonotype. The chain employs TRBV7-3 and TRBJ1-2; D remains unclear. Trimming took off 6 bases at V and 7 bases at J, with 9 bases between the two ends. CDR3 length equals 11 residues. Germline lookup yields CDR1 SGHTA and CDR2 FQGTGA. In DNA, the CDR3 is TGTGCCAGCAGTGCGGGCCGTGGCTACACCTTC. Its translation is CASSAGRGYTF.

In its sample, this clonotype was seen many times. The gene calls are TRBV7-2 and TRBJ2-1; the match to TRBD1 covers 8 bases. V lost 5 bases to trimming and J lost 9 bases; unmatched junction nucleotides: 3. The CDR3 is made up of 12 amino acids. Germline-derived CDR1 and CDR2 are SGHTA and FQGNSA. The CDR3 is CASSAQGAEQFF. Written as DNA, the CDR3 is TGTGCCAGCAGCGCCCAGGGGGCTGAGCAGTTCTTC.

Many counts were recorded for this clonotype. The rearrangement joins TRBV20-1 to TRBJ2-1; maybe TRBD2 (5 bases). This CDR3 has 15 amino acids. Germline values: CDR1 DFQATT, CDR2 SNEGSKA (reference sequence). V was pared by 6 bases and J by 0 bases, with 15 bases between. The CDR3 here is CSARKDSSSYNEQFF. The CDR3 DNA reads as TGCAGTGCAAGGAAGGACTCGAGCTCCTACAATGAGCAGTTCTTC.

This clonotype was detected ten times or more. The V and J genes are TRBV19 and TRBJ2-1; no firm D call. This CDR3 is built from 12 residues. From germline, CDR1 is LNHDA and CDR2 SQIVND (reference sequence). V lost 7 bases and J lost 3, with 7 bases in between. The CDR3 spells CASKGSYNEQFF. CDR3 bases: TGTGCCAGTAAAGGCAGCTACAATGAGCAGTTCTTC. Supplemented by reference TRBV19 and TRBJ2-1, the full variable domain reads DGGITQSPKYLFRKEGQNVTLSCEQNLNHDAMYWYRQDPGQGLRLIYYSQIVNDFQKGDIAEGYSVSREKKESFPLTVTSAQKNPTAFYLCASKGSYNEQFFGPGTRLTVL.

The V gene is TRBV19, the J gene TRBJ1-1; D is undetermined. Germline values: CDR1 LNHDA, CDR2 SQIVND (reference sequence). CDR3 length: 15 residues. Trimming cost V 3 bases and J 2 bases, with 13 bases left between them. Written as DNA, the CDR3 is TGTGCCAGTAGTATTGGAGGGCCACCCAACACTGAAGCTTTCTTT. Translating it yields CASSIGGPPNTEAFF.

This clonotype was detected ten times or more. The CDR3 DNA follows: TGTGCCAGCAGCTTAGCGGGAGTGAACGAGCAGTACTTC. Protein: CASSLAGVNEQYF. The chain employs TRBV7-2 and TRBJ2-7, with a weak D call TRBD2 (5 bases). The germline gives CDR1 SGHTA, CDR2 FQGNSA. V was cut by 0 bases and J by 5 bases, with 8 bases left in between. The CDR3 is 13 amino acids. Supplemented by reference TRBV7-2 and TRBJ2-7, the full variable domain reads GAGVSQSPSNKVTEKGKDVELRCDPISGHTALYWYRQSLGQGLEFLIYFQGNSAPDKSGLPSDRFSAERTGGSVSTLTIQRTQQEDSAVYLCASSLAGVNEQYFGPGTRLTVT.

This clonotype was counted many times. The chain carries TRBV7-2 and TRBJ1-2; possibly TRBD1 for D (6 bases). This CDR3 contains 16 residues. Germline lookup yields CDR1 SGHTA and CDR2 FQGNSA. Trimming removed 2 bases at V and 8 bases at J, with 21 bases between. The CDR3 nucleotides are TGTGCCAGCAGCTTACCGCCGGGACAAGCGTCTTCGGGCTACACCTTC. It is translated as CASSLPPGQASSGYTF.

This chain links TRBV3-1 with TRBJ1-5; TRBD1 agrees at 9 bases. Looked up from germline, CDR1 is LGHDT and CDR2 is YNNKEL (reference sequence). The CDR3 totals 14 residues. Trimming took 6 bases from V and 7 from J; bases not matched to a gene: 7. The CDR3 reads CASSRTGDGQPQHF. CDR3 bases: TGTGCCAGCAGTCGGACAGGGGATGGACAGCCCCAGCATTTT. Supplemented by reference TRBV3-1 and TRBJ1-5, the full variable domain reads DTAVSQTPKYLVTQMGNDKSIKCEQNLGHDTMYWYKQDSKKFLKIMFSYNNKELIINETVPNRFSPKSPDKAHLNLHINSLELGDSAVYFCASSRTGDGQPQHFGDGTRLSIL.

As regards this clonotype: A read error may explain this, as a much larger clone is one base away. CDR3 coding DNA: TGTGCCGGCAGTCCCGTGTTGACAGGGGCCTACGAGCAGTACTTC. Encoded protein: CAGSPVLTGAYEQYF. The chain joins TRBV6-2 or TRBV6-3 to TRBJ2-7; 8 bases line up with TRBD1. There are 15 residues in the CDR3. Germline V lookup: CDR1 MNHEY, CDR2 SVGEGT.

This clonotype was detected only once. V is TRBV28 and J is TRBJ2-7, with 9 bases aligning to TRBD2. This CDR3 has 16 residues. Losses at the gene ends were 7 bases for V and 0 bases for J; bases not matched to a gene: 10. Looked up from germline, CDR1 is MDHEN and CDR2 is SYDVKM. The CDR3 sequence is CASMRGGAMSSYEQYV. The DNA for the CDR3 is TGTGCCAGCATGCGCGGGGGGGCCATGAGCTCCTACGAGCAGTACGTC.

The rearrangement joins TRBV11-3 to TRBJ2-3; 15 nucleotides line up with TRBD2. This CDR3 has 15 amino acids. CDR1 is SGHNT and CDR2 is YENEEA in the germline V gene. V lost 5 bases, J lost 9 bases, and 6 bases stayed unmatched. CDR3 coding DNA: TGTGCCAGCAGCGTAGGACTAGCGGGAGGGCGGACGCAGTATTTT. It codes for CASSVGLAGGRTQYF. Complete variable domain (other parts from reference TRBV11-3 and TRBJ2-3): EAGVVQSPRYKIIEKKQPVAFWCNPISGHNTLYWYLQNLGQGPELLIRYENEEAVDDSQLPKDRFSAERLKGVDSTLKIQPAELGDSAVYLCASSVGLAGGRTQYFGPGTRLTVL.

The CDR3 DNA reads as TGTGCCAGCAGCACGTCCGGGACGGTCTCCTACGAGCAGTACTTC. Protein product: CASSTSGTVSYEQYF. This sequence joins TRBV7-2 and TRBJ2-7, with D possibly called TRBD1 or TRBD2 (5 bases each). The CDR3 runs to 15 residues. Germline V gives CDR1 SGHTA, CDR2 FQGNSA. V was trimmed by 5 bases and J by 0 bases, leaving 14 bases between them.

This clonotype was seen at least ten times. The chain couples TRBV12-3 or TRBV12-4 to TRBJ1-2; maybe TRBD1 (5 bases). Trimming shortened V by 1 base and J by 6 bases, and 12 bases separated the two germline ends. The CDR3 has 14 amino acids. This CDR3 reads CASSLGQGPDGYTF. CDR3 nucleotides: TGTGCCAGCAGTTTAGGGCAGGGACCTGATGGCTACACCTTC.

This clonotype has more than one count but fewer than ten. V is TRBV7-9 and J is TRBJ1-2; no clear D. V lost 11 bases, J lost 5 bases, and 18 bases lay in between. CDR1 is SEHNR and CDR2 is FQNEAQ in the germline V gene (reference sequence). The CDR3 runs to 13 residues. The CDR3 DNA reads as TGTGCCGGCAACCCTAGTACGGGATATGGCTACACCTTC. This gives the protein CAGNPSTGYGYTF.

V gene TRBV28 combines with J gene TRBJ2-5; 10 bases are a match to TRBD1. CDR1 and CDR2 from the germline V gene are MDHEN and SYDVKM. This CDR3 region has 15 residues. V lost 7 bases to trimming and J lost 5 bases; unmatched junction nucleotides: 10. CDR3 DNA sequence: TGTGCCAGCAACGGTAGGGACAGGGGTTGGGAGACCCAGTACTTC. This sequence encodes CASNGRDRGWETQYF.

The table lists this clonotype with a few counts. This rearrangement joins TRBV19 to TRBJ2-6, with unresolved D. The CDR3 runs to 14 residues. Germline V lookup: CDR1 LNHDA, CDR2 SQIVND (reference sequence). V lost 1 base, J lost 3 bases, and 4 bases lay in between. The CDR3 nucleotides read TGTGCCAGTAGTATAGGAAATGGGGCCAACGTCCTGACTTTC. It encodes CASSIGNGANVLTF.

The chain carries TRBV9 and TRBJ2-5; 9 bases are shared with TRBD2. Per the germline V gene, CDR1 is SGDLS and CDR2 is YYNGEE. Trimming at V came to 5 bases and at J to 4 bases, leaving 12 bases not matched to a gene. This CDR3 comprises 16 residues. This CDR3 is CASSREGGRARETQYF. The CDR3 region has the DNA TGTGCCAGCAGTAGAGAGGGCGGGAGGGCCAGAGAGACCCAGTACTTC.

In this sample, this clonotype turned up many times. The genes are TRBV7-2 and TRBJ2-4; 8 nucleotides align to TRBD1. This CDR3 is 16 amino acids long. From germline, CDR1 is SGHTA and CDR2 FQGNSA. Trimming removed 4 bases from V and 0 bases from J; junction bases left unmatched: 5. The CDR3 sequence is CASSWGRGLAKNIQYF. In nucleotides, the CDR3 is TGTGCCAGCAGCTGGGGCAGGGGGCTAGCCAAAAACATTCAGTACTTC.

This clonotype was observed at least ten times. V and J are TRBV6-1 and TRBJ1-2; 9 nucleotides align to TRBD1. Germline-derived CDR1 and CDR2 are MNHNS and SASEGT. Unmatched junction bases numbered 9, after V lost 6 bases and J lost 7 bases. There are 14 residues in the CDR3. In DNA form, the CDR3 reads TGTGCCAGCAGGCCTGGGACAGGGATTCGTGGCTACACCTTC. Translated, it gives CASRPGTGIRGYTF.

This clonotype was seen at least ten times. This chain joins TRBV11-2 and TRBJ2-3; D gene uncertain. The CDR3 has 17 residues. With 2 bases removed from V and 0 bases from J, the gap between germline ends came to 15 bases. CDR1 is SGHAT, CDR2 FQNNGV, per germline. CDR3: CASSLRFSGSSTDTQYF. In nucleotides, the CDR3 is TGTGCCAGCAGCTTACGTTTTTCAGGTTCTAGCACAGATACGCAGTATTTT.

This clonotype has at least ten counts. This chain joins TRBV3-1 and TRBJ1-2, with no clear D. Germline values: CDR1 LGHDT, CDR2 YNNKEL (reference sequence). The CDR3 has 15 residues. Between the trimmed V and J ends, which lost 4 bases and 7 bases, there was a span of 19 bases. DNA of the CDR3: TGTGCCAGCAGCCCCCGTGGAGGGCCGAGGGCTGGCTACACCTTC. It codes for CASSPRGGPRAGYTF.

This clonotype has at least ten counts. The V call is TRBV10-3, the J call TRBJ2-3; no reliable D call. V was trimmed by 4 bases and J by 2 bases, leaving 16 bases between them. This CDR3 comprises 16 residues. Per the germline V gene, CDR1 is ENHRY and CDR2 is SYGVKD. As DNA, the CDR3 is TGTGCCATCAGTGGCGGCAGGCCCCTTTACACAGATACGCAGTATTTT. The encoded protein is CAISGGRPLYTDTQYF.

Ten or more counts support this clonotype. Germline and junction disagree at one end, which may indicate a read error. This sequence joins TRBV7-9 and TRBJ2-5; 10 bases match TRBD2. The CDR3 contains 17 residues. Looked up from germline, CDR1 is SEHNR and CDR2 is FQNEAQ (reference sequence). CDR3 amino acids: CSSSSPRAGGPPETQYF. The CDR3 DNA is TGTTCCAGCAGCTCACCTAGAGCGGGAGGGCCCCCAGAGACCCAGTACTTC.